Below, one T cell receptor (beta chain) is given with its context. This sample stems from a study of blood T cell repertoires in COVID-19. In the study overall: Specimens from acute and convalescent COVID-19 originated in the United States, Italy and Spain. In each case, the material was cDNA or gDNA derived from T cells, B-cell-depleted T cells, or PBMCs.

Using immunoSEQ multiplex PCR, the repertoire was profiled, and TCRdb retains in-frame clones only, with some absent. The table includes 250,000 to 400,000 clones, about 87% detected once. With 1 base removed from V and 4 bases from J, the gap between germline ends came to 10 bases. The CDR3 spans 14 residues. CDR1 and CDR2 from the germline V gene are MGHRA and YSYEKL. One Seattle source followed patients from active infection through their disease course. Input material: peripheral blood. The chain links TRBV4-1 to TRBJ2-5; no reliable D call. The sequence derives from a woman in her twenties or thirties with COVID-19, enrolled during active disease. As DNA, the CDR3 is TGCGCCAGCAGCCAAGGATTAACTGGAGAGACCCAGTACTTC. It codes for CASSQGLTGETQYF.